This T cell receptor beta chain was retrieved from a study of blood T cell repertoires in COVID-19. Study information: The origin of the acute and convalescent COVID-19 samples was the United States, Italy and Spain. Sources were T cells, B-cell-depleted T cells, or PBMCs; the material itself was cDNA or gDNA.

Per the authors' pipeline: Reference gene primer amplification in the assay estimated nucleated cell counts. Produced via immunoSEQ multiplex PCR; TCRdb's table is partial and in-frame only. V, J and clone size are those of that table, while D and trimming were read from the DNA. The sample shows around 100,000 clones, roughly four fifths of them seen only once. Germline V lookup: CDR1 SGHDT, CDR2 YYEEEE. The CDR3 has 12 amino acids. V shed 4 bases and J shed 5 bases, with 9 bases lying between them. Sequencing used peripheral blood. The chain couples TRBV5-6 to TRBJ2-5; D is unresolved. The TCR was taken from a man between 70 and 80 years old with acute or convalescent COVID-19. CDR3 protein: CASSPARETQYF. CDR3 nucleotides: TGTGCCAGCAGCCCTGCCCGGGAGACCCAGTACTTC. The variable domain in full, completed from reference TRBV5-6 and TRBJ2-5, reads DAGVTQSPTHLIKTRGQQVTLRCSPKSGHDTVSWYQQALGQGPQFIFQYYEEEERQRGNFPDRFSGHQFPNYSSELNVNALLLGDSALYLCASSPARETQYFGPGTRLLVL.